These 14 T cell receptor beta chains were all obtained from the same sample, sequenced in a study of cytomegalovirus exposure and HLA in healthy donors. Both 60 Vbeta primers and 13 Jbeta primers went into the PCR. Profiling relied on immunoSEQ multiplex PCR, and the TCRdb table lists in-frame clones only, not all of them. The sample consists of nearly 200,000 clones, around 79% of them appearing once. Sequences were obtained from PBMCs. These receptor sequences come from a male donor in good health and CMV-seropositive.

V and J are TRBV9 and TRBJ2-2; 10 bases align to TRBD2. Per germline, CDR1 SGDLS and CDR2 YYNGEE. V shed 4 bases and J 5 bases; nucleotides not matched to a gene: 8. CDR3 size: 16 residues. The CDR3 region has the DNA TGTGCCAGCAGCCCAAGCGGGGGGGCCCGAACCGGGGAGCTGTTTTTT. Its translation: CASSPSGGARTGELFF.

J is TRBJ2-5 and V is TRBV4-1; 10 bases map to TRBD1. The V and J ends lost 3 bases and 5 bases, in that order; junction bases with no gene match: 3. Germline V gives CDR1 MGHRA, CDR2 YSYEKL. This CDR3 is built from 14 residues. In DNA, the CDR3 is TGCGCCAGCAGCCACCCGGGACAGGGGGAGACCCAGTACTTC. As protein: CASSHPGQGETQYF.

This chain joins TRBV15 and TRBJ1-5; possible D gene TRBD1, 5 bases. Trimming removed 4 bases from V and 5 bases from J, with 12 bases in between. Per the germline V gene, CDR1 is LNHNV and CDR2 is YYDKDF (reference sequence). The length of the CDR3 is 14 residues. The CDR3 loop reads CATSIQGRDQPQHF. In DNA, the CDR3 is TGTGCCACCAGCATCCAAGGCAGGGATCAGCCCCAGCATTTT.

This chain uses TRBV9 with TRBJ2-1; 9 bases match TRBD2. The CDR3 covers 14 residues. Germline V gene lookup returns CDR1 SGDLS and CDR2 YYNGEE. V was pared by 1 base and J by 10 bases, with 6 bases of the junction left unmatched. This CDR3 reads CASSVFGRGGEQFF. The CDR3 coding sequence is TGTGCCAGCAGCGTATTTGGGCGGGGGGGCGAGCAGTTCTTC.

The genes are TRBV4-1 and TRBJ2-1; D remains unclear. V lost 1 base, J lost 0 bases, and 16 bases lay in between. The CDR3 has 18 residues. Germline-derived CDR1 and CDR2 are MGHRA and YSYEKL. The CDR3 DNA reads TGCGCCAGCAGCCAAGGATCTCGGTTCCTGAGCTCCTACAATGAGCAGTTCTTC. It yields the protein CASSQGSRFLSSYNEQFF.

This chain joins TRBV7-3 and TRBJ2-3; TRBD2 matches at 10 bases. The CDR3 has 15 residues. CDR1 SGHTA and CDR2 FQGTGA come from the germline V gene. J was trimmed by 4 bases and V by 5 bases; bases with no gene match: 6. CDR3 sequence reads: CASSVSGGESDTQYF. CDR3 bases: TGTGCCAGCAGCGTCAGCGGGGGGGAGTCAGATACGCAGTATTTT.

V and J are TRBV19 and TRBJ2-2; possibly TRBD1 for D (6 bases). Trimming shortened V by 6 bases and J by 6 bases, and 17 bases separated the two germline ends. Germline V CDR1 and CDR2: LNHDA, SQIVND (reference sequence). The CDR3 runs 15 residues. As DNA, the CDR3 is TGTGCCAGTAGCGCAACAGGGATTTGGCCCGGGGAGCTGTTTTTT. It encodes CASSATGIWPGELFF.

The CDR3 DNA is TGCAGCGCTTTTCTACAGCGGGGGAGTAGCACCGGGGAGCTGTTTTTT. It specifies CSAFLQRGSSTGELFF. The rearrangement uses TRBV29-1 and TRBJ2-2, with 8 bases fitting TRBD2. The CDR3 is 16 residues long. V gave up 7 bases and J gave up 4 bases; unmatched junction bases: 14. Germline CDR1 is SQVTM and CDR2 is ANQGSEA.

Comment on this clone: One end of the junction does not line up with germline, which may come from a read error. The CDR3 loop reads CASSSQGVQETQYF. CDR3 DNA: TGTGCTAGCAGCTCGCAGGGGGTACAAGAGACCCAGTACTTC. The chain employs TRBV7-7 and TRBJ2-5, with TRBD1 matching 7 bases. CDR1 is SSHAT and CDR2 is FNYEAQ in the germline V gene (reference sequence). The CDR3 contains 14 residues. Full variable domain (remainder filled in from reference TRBV7-7 and TRBJ2-5): GAGVSQSPRYKVTKRGQDVTLRCDPISSHATLYWYQQALGQGPEFLTYFNYEAQPDKSGLPSDRFSAERPEGSISTLTIQRTEQRDSAMYRCASSSQGVQETQYFGPGTRLLVL.

In nucleotides, the CDR3 is TGTGCCAGCAGCCACGGAGCGGGGACTGAGCAGTTCTTC. This encodes CASSHGAGTEQFF. V usage is TRBV14 and J usage is TRBJ2-1; 7 nucleotides agree with TRBD2. V lost 3 bases, J lost 9 bases, and 5 bases stayed unmatched. Germline CDR1 SGHDN, CDR2 FVKESK. The CDR3 sequence is 13 residues long.

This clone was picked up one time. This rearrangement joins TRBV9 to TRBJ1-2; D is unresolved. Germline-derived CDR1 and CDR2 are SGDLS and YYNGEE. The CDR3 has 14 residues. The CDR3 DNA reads TGTGCAGATCCAGCCGAGAGGAGGGTCGGAGGCTACACCTTC. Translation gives CADPAERRVGGYTF.

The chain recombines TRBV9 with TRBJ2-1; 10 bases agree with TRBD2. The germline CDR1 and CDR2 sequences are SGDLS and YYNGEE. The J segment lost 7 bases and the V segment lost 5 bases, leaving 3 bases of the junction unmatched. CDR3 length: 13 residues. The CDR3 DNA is TGTGCCAGCAGGGCGACTAGCGGGAATGAGCAGTTCTTC. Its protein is CASRATSGNEQFF.

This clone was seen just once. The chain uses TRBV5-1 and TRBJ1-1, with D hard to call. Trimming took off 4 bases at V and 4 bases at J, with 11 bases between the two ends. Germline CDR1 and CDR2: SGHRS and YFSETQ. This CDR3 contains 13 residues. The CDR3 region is CASSVTVSTEAFF. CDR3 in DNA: TGCGCCAGCAGCGTTACAGTCAGCACTGAAGCTTTCTTT.

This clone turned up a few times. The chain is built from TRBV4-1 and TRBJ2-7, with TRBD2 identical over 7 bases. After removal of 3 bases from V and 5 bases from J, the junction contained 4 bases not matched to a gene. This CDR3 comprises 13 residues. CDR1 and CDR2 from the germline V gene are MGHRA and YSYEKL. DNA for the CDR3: TGCGCCAGCAGCCAGGGGGGGAGCCACGAGCAGTACTTC. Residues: CASSQGGSHEQYF.